The following is a T cell receptor beta chain sequence with its context. Its specificity is unknown. This record comes from a study of T cell repertoires in cytomegalovirus infection. Study information: Public TCR beta signatures indicated both CMV infection and matching HLA type.

Broader study findings: The study identified carriers of CMV plus the relevant HLA from cumulative public TCR beta family frequency.

TCRdb reprocessed the reads via MiXCR and lists one record per CDR3 protein. This table holds more than 350,000 distinct CDR3 sequences, 31% found once. Material: PBMCs. The receptor comes from a human donor in good health (CMV status not recorded). Some clones in this sample may be carry-over from other donors' samples.

CDR3 region: CASTRQGGGNTIYF. The CDR3 coding sequence is TGTGCCAGCACCAGACAGGGGGGAGGAAACACCATATATTTT. The J gene is TRBJ1-3, the V gene TRBV12-3 or TRBV12-4; 9 nucleotides match TRBD1. The CDR3 runs 14 residues. Losses at the gene ends were 7 bases for V and 4 bases for J; bases not matched to a gene: 5.